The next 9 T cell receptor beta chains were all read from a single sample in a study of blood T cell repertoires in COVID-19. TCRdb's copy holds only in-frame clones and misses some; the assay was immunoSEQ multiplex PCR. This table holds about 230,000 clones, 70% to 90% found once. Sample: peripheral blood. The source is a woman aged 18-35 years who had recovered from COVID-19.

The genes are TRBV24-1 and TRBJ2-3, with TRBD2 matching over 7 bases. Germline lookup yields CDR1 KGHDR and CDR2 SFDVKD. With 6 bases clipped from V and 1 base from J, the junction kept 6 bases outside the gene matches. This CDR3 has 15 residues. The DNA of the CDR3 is TGTGCCACCAGTTCCGCGGGAGTTGGCACAGATACGCAGTATTTT. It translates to CATSSAGVGTDTQYF.

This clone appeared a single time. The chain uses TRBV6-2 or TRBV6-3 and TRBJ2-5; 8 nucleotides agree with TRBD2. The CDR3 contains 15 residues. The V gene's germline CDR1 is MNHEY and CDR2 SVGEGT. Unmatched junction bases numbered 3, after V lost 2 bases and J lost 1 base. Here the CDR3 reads CASSYGGLAQETQYF. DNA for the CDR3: TGTGCCAGCAGTTACGGTGGACTAGCCCAAGAGACCCAGTACTTC.

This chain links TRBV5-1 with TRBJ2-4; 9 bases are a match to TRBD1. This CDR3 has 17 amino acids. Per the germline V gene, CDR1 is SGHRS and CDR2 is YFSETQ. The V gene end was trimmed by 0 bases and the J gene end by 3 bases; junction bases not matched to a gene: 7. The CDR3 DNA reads TGCGCCAGCAGCTTGGGAGGACAGGGGTCGGGCAAAAACATTCAGTACTTC. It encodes CASSLGGQGSGKNIQYF.

CDR3 nucleotide sequence: TGTGCCAGCAGCCCCCCTAGCGGGATCTTGGTGAGCTCCTACAATGAGCAGTTCTTC. Protein: CASSPPSGILVSSYNEQFF. This chain links TRBV14 with TRBJ2-1, with 9 bases matching TRBD2. Germline CDR1 reads SGHDN; CDR2 reads FVKESK. The ends lost 4 bases at V and 0 bases at J; junction bases unmatched: 13. The CDR3 loop spans 19 amino acids.

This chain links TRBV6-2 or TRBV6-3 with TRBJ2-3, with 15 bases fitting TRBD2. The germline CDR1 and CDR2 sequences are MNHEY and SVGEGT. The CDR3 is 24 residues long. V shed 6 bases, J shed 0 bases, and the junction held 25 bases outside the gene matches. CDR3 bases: TGTGCCAGCAGCCTTCTCGGGACTAGCGGGAGGACCAATAAAGATAAGCTCAGCACAGATACGCAGTATTTT. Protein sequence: CASSLLGTSGRTNKDKLSTDTQYF.

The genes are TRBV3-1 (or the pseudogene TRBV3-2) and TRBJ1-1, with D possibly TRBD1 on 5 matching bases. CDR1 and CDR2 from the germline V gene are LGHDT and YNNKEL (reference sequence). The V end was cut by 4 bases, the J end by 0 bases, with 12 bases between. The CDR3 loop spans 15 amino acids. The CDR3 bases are TGTGCCAGCAGCCGATCTGGGGCCATGAACACTGAAGCTTTCTTT. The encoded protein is CASSRSGAMNTEAFF.

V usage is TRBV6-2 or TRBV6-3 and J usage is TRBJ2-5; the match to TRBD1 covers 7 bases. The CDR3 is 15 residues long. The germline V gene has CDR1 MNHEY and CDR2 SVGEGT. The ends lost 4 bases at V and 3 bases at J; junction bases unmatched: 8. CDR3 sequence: CASSLGTVPKETQYF. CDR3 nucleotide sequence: TGTGCCAGCAGTTTGGGGACAGTGCCTAAAGAGACCCAGTACTTC.

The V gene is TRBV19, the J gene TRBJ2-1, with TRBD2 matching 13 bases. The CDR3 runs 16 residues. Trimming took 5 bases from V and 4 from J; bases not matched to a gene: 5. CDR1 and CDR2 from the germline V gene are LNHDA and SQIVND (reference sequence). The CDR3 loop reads CASSPRTSGGYNEQFF. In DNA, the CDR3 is TGTGCCAGTAGTCCCCGGACTAGCGGGGGATACAATGAGCAGTTCTTC.

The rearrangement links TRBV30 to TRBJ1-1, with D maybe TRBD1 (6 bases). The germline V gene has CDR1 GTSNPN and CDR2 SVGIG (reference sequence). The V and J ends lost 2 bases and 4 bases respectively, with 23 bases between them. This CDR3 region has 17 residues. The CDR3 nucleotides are TGTGCCTGGAGTTTAGGAAACGGACAGCCTGCAGGCACTGAAGCTTTCTTT. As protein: CAWSLGNGQPAGTEAFF.